The 24 T cell receptor beta chains listed next were all sequenced from one sample in a study of blood T cell repertoires in COVID-19. Using immunoSEQ multiplex PCR, the repertoire was profiled, and TCRdb retains in-frame clones only, with some absent. The sample includes around 96,000 clones, nearly 95% of them seen just once. Source material: peripheral blood. These receptors originate from a human donor with active COVID-19. The donor label of this sample is uncertain.

On this clone: The sample has other DNA sequences that encode this CDR3 too. V usage is TRBV18 and J usage is TRBJ1-5, with TRBD1 matching over 8 bases. The CDR3 runs to 13 residues. Germline CDR1 is KGHSH and CDR2 is LQKENI. With 6 bases clipped from V and 5 bases from J, the junction kept 3 bases outside the gene matches. The CDR3 coding sequence is TGTGCCAGCTCCCCGACAGGGGATCAGCCCCAGCATTTT. Translation gives CASSPTGDQPQHF.

The V call is TRBV29-1, the J call TRBJ2-1; no firm D call. Germline V gene data show CDR1 as SQVTM and CDR2 as ANQGSEA. This CDR3 has 13 residues. CDR3 residues: CRAVGRPYNEQFF. As DNA, the CDR3 is TGCAGGGCCGTTGGGCGTCCCTACAATGAGCAGTTCTTC.

The V and J genes are TRBV7-2 and TRBJ2-3, with TRBD2 matching over 9 bases. The CDR3 is made up of 14 amino acids. With V trimmed by 5 bases and J by 4 bases, 4 bases remained unmatched. In germline, CDR1 is SGHTA, CDR2 FQGNSA. Here the CDR3 DNA reads TGTGCCAGCAGCCCTAGACTAGCGGCAGATACGCAGTATTTT. As protein: CASSPRLAADTQYF.

This clone was seen more than once but under ten times. The chain couples TRBV2 to TRBJ2-1, with D possibly TRBD1 on 6 matching bases. The CDR3 contains 13 residues. V was shortened by 6 bases and J by 6 bases, with 12 bases between the two germline ends. Germline V lookup: CDR1 SNHLY, CDR2 FYNNEI. CDR3 sequence: CASRAGVGNEQFF. The CDR3, as DNA: TGTGCCAGCAGGGCAGGGGTGGGCAATGAGCAGTTCTTC.

As to this clone: At one end the junction does not follow the germline gene, possibly because of a read error. CDR3 bases: TGTGCCAGCAGTCCCCAGGGGGAAGAGGCCCAGTACTTC. Amino acid sequence: CASSPQGEEAQYF. The V call is TRBV6-4, the J call TRBJ2-5, with TRBD1 identical over 7 bases. This CDR3 has 13 residues. Looked up from germline, CDR1 is MRHNA and CDR2 is SNTAGT.

This chain joins TRBV7-2 and TRBJ2-7; 10 bases are a match to TRBD2. The junction had 4 bases not matched to a gene; V was cut back by 1 base and J by 4 bases. CDR1 and CDR2 from the germline V gene are SGHTA and FQGNSA. The CDR3 runs to 15 residues. The CDR3 region is CASSLGPSGSYEQYF. DNA of the CDR3: TGTGCCAGCAGCTTAGGGCCTAGCGGGAGTTACGAGCAGTACTTC.

V is TRBV6-5 and J is TRBJ2-5; possibly TRBD2 for D (5 bases). The V gene's germline CDR1 is MNHEY and CDR2 SVGAGI. The CDR3 is 14 residues long. The V end was cut by 0 bases, the J end by 2 bases, with 7 bases between. CDR3 sequence (DNA): TGTGCCAGCAGTTACTCGACGGGGCAAGAGACCCAGTACTTC. Its translation is CASSYSTGQETQYF.

The chain is built from TRBV5-1 and TRBJ1-1; 8 nucleotides align to TRBD1. V lost 4 bases, J lost 3 bases, and 14 bases stayed unmatched. CDR3 length: 17 residues. Looked up from germline, CDR1 is SGHRS and CDR2 is YFSETQ. This chain's CDR3 is CASSTRPLQGGDTEAFF. As DNA, the CDR3 is TGCGCCAGCAGCACCAGGCCCTTACAGGGGGGCGACACTGAAGCTTTCTTT. The full variable domain, with the rest looked up from reference TRBV5-1 and TRBJ1-1, is KAGVTQTPRYLIKTRGQQVTLSCSPISGHRSVSWYQQTPGQGLQFLFEYFSETQRNKGNFPGRFSGRQFSNSRSEMNVSTLELGDSALYLCASSTRPLQGGDTEAFFGQGTRLTVV.

This chain connects TRBV2 to TRBJ2-5; 9 bases are shared with TRBD2. This CDR3 has 14 amino acids. The germline gives CDR1 SNHLY, CDR2 FYNNEI. The trim removed 7 bases at V and 5 bases at J, leaving 8 bases unmatched. CDR3 residues: CASILLAGVETQYF. CDR3 DNA sequence: TGTGCCAGCATTCTGTTAGCGGGAGTGGAGACCCAGTACTTC.

The J gene is TRBJ2-1, the V gene TRBV7-6, with 8 bases that match TRBD1. The V and J ends lost 0 bases and 10 bases, in that order; junction bases with no gene match: 11. The CDR3 consists of 16 residues. Germline V gives CDR1 SGHVS, CDR2 FNYEAQ. The CDR3 spells CASSLAPGGVGAEQFF. CDR3 coding DNA: TGTGCCAGCAGCTTAGCGCCAGGGGGCGTCGGAGCCGAGCAGTTCTTC.

The chain carries TRBV24-1 and TRBJ1-2; 12 bases match TRBD1. The junction had 8 bases not matched to a gene; V was cut back by 4 bases and J by 12 bases. Germline CDR1 is KGHDR and CDR2 is SFDVKD. There are 14 residues in the CDR3. Here the CDR3 DNA reads TGTGCCACCAGTGACGCCGGGACAGGGGGCGCCCACACCTTC. Translating gives CATSDAGTGGAHTF.

The rearrangement links TRBV6-5 to TRBJ2-7; D may be TRBD1 (6 bases). The length of the CDR3 is 13 residues. Germline CDR1 and CDR2: MNHEY and SVGAGI. The V end lost 2 bases, the J end lost 3 bases, and 8 bases lay between the germline ends. The CDR3 DNA reads TGTGCCAGCAGTTACCCGGACAGCTACGAGCAGTACTTC. Protein product: CASSYPDSYEQYF.

V is TRBV5-5 and J is TRBJ2-2, with D perhaps TRBD2 (7 bases). The germline V and J ends were trimmed by 4 bases and 5 bases, with 21 bases remaining between them. Germline CDR1 and CDR2: SGHKS and YYEKEE (reference sequence). The CDR3 covers 17 residues. CDR3 sequence (DNA): TGTGCCAGCAGCCCGCCGGGTCCGGGGGGCGTAACCGGGGAGCTGTTTTTT. Translation: CASSPPGPGGVTGELFF.

The chain uses TRBV6-5 and TRBJ2-3; D call uncertain. The CDR3 extends over 15 amino acids. V was cut by 2 bases and J by 4 bases, with 13 bases left in between. Germline CDR1 and CDR2: MNHEY and SVGAGI. Here the CDR3 DNA reads TGTGCCAGCAGTTACGGTCAGGCCCGGCCAGATACGCAGTATTTT. Protein sequence: CASSYGQARPDTQYF.

The chain recombines TRBV19 with TRBJ2-2; D may be TRBD2 (5 bases). The V end was cut by 5 bases, the J end by 6 bases, with 10 bases between. This CDR3 contains 13 residues. The germline CDR1 and CDR2 sequences are LNHDA and SQIVND (reference sequence). The chain's CDR3 is CASSGEWAGELFF. CDR3 DNA: TGTGCCAGTAGTGGGGAGTGGGCCGGGGAGCTGTTTTTT.

The V and J genes are TRBV6-1 and TRBJ1-5; 8 nucleotides align to TRBD1. The CDR3 contains 15 residues. The ends lost 3 bases at V and 0 bases at J; junction bases unmatched: 1. Germline V gives CDR1 MNHNS, CDR2 SASEGT. CDR3 nucleotides: TGTGCCAGCAGTGAGACAGGGGCTAGCAATCAGCCCCAGCATTTT. Encoded protein: CASSETGASNQPQHF.

The chain carries TRBV5-5 and TRBJ2-2; TRBD2 might be the D (6 bases). Trimming cost V 4 bases and J 4 bases, with 11 bases left between them. This CDR3 contains 14 residues. Germline lookup yields CDR1 SGHKS and CDR2 YYEKEE (reference sequence). CDR3 loop: CASSRAGGTGELFF. In nucleotides, the CDR3 is TGTGCCAGCAGCAGGGCCGGGGGCACCGGGGAGCTGTTTTTT.

The chain combines TRBV2 with TRBJ2-7; 12 bases fit TRBD1. This CDR3 is built from 15 residues. Germline lookup yields CDR1 SNHLY and CDR2 FYNNEI. J lost 2 bases, V lost 8 bases, and 7 bases had no gene match. The CDR3 nucleotides read TGTGCCAGCGGCCGGGACAGGGGGCTTCCCTACGAGCAGTACTTC. It yields the protein CASGRDRGLPYEQYF.

This clone occurred once. This rearrangement joins TRBV2 to TRBJ1-1, with D perhaps matching TRBD1 (6 bases). Germline loops: CDR1 SNHLY, CDR2 FYNNEI. Trimming removed 6 bases at V and 6 bases at J, with 11 bases between. This CDR3 contains 12 residues. The CDR3 loop reads CASSQGGAEAFF. DNA for the CDR3: TGTGCCAGCAGCCAAGGGGGAGCTGAAGCTTTCTTT.

V gene TRBV14 combines with J gene TRBJ1-1, with 11 bases identical to TRBD1. The V gene end was trimmed by 4 bases and the J gene end by 1 base; junction bases not matched to a gene: 11. The CDR3 sequence is 18 residues long. Germline CDR1 and CDR2: SGHDN and FVKESK. Here the CDR3 DNA reads TGTGCCAGCAGCCCACGGACAGGGGGCGGATGGAGGAACACTGAAGCTTTCTTT. Translating gives CASSPRTGGGWRNTEAFF. Full variable domain (rest looked up from reference TRBV14 and TRBJ1-1): EAGVTQFPSHSVIEKGQTVTLRCDPISGHDNLYWYRRVMGKEIKFLLHFVKESKQDESGMPNNRFLAERTGGTYSTLKVQPAELEDSGVYFCASSPRTGGGWRNTEAFFGQGTRLTVV.

The chain uses TRBV11-3 and TRBJ1-2, with D unresolved. This CDR3 region has 14 residues. V was clipped by 1 base and J by 2 bases, with 8 bases between them. Germline CDR1 is SGHNT and CDR2 is YENEEA. The DNA for the CDR3 is TGTGCCAGCAGCTTAGGGGCAGAGAACTATGGCTACACCTTC. It encodes CASSLGAENYGYTF.

This sequence joins TRBV5-6 and TRBJ1-6; tentative D call: TRBD1 (6 bases). The ends were cut back, 2 bases at V and 9 bases at J, with 12 bases in the middle. CDR3 length equals 14 residues. CDR1 is SGHDT and CDR2 is YYEEEE in the germline V gene. CDR3 DNA sequence: TGTGCCAGCAGCTTAGGCAGGGGAAGTTCACCCCTCCACTTT. It translates to CASSLGRGSSPLHF.

The genes are TRBV13 and TRBJ2-3; no clear D gene. This CDR3 contains 13 residues. Germline CDR1 PRHDT, CDR2 FYEKMQ (reference sequence). Between the trimmed V and J ends, which lost 2 bases and 1 base, there was a span of 4 bases. CDR3 amino acids: CASSLRGTDTQYF. In DNA, the CDR3 is TGTGCCAGCAGCTTACGGGGCACAGATACGCAGTATTTT.

The rearrangement joins TRBV6-6 to TRBJ1-5; TRBD1 might be the D (6 bases). Trimming shortened V by 6 bases and J by 3 bases, and 12 bases separated the two germline ends. CDR1 MNHNY and CDR2 SVGAGI come from the germline V gene (reference sequence). There are 14 residues in the CDR3. For the CDR3, the DNA is TGTGCCAGCAGCCCCCGGGACACCAATCAGCCCCAGCATTTT. Translation: CASSPRDTNQPQHF.